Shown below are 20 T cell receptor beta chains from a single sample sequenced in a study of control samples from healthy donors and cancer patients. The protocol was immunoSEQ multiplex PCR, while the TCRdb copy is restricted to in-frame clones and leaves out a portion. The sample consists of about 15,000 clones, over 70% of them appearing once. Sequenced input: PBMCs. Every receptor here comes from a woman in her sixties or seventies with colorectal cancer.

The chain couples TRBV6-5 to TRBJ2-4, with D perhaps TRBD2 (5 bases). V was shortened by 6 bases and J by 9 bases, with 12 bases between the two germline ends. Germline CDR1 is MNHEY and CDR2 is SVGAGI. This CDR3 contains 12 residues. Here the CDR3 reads CASSTRAGIQYF. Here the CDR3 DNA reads TGTGCCAGCAGCACGCGGGCCGGCATTCAGTACTTC.

CDR3 sequence: CASSLGGLVGNEQFF. The CDR3, as DNA: TGTGCCAGCAGCTTAGGGGGACTTGTTGGGAATGAGCAGTTCTTC. The chain has TRBV11-3 and TRBJ2-1; a weak D match, TRBD2 (6 bases). V was clipped by 1 base and J by 7 bases, with 14 bases between them. Per germline, CDR1 SGHNT and CDR2 YENEEA. The CDR3 sequence is 15 residues long.

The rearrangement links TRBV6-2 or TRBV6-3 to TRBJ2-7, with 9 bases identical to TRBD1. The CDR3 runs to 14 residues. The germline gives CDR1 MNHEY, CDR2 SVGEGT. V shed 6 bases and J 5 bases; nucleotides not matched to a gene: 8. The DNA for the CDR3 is TGTGCCAGCAGCCACAGGGGGCGCGGGAACGAGCAGTACTTC. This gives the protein CASSHRGRGNEQYF.

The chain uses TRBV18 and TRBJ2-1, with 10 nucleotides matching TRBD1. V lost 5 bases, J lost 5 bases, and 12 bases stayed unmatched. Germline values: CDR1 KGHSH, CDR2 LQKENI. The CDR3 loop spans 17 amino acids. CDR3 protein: CASSSSQGQGNHNEQFF. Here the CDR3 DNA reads TGTGCCAGCTCATCTTCACAGGGACAGGGGAACCACAATGAGCAGTTCTTC.

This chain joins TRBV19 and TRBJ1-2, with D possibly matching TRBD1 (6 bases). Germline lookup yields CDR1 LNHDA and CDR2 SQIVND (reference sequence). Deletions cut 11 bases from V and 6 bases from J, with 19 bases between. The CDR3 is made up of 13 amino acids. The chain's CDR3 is CACRGGARDGYTF. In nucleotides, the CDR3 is TGTGCCTGCCGGGGGGGCGCGAGGGATGGCTACACCTTC. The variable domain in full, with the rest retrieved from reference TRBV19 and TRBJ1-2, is DGGITQSPKYLFRKEGQNVTLSCEQNLNHDAMYWYRQDPGQGLRLIYYSQIVNDFQKGDIAEGYSVSREKKESFPLTVTSAQKNPTAFYLCACRGGARDGYTFGSGTRLTVV.

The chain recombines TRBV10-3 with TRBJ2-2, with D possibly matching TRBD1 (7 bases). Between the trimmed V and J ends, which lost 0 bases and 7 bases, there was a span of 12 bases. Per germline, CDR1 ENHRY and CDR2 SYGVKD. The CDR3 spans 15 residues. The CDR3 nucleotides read TGTGCCATCAGTGAGTCGGAGGGGGCCTACGGGGAGCTGTTTTTT. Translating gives CAISESEGAYGELFF.

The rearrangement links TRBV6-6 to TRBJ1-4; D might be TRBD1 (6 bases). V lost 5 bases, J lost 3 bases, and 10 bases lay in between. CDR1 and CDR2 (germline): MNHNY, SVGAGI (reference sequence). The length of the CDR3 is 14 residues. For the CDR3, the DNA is TGTGCCAGCAGTCTCGGGACACCTAATGAAAAACTGTTTTTT. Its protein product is CASSLGTPNEKLFF.

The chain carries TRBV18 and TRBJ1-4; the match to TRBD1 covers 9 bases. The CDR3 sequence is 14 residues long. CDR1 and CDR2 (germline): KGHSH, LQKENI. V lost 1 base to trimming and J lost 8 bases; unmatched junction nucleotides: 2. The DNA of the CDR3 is TGTGCCAGCTCACCACAGGACAGGGGCGAAAAACTGTTTTTT. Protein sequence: CASSPQDRGEKLFF.

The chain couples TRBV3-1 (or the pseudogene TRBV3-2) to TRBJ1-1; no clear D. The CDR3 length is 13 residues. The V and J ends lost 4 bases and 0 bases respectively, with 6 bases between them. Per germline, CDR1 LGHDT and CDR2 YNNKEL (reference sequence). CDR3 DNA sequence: TGTGCCAGCAGCCGCACAGTGAACACTGAAGCTTTCTTT. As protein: CASSRTVNTEAFF.

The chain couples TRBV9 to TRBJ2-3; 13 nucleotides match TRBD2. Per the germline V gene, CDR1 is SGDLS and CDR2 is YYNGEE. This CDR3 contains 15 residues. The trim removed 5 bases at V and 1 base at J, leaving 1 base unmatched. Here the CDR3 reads CASRGTSGGTDTQYF. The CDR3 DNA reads TGTGCCAGCAGAGGGACTAGCGGGGGCACAGATACGCAGTATTTT.

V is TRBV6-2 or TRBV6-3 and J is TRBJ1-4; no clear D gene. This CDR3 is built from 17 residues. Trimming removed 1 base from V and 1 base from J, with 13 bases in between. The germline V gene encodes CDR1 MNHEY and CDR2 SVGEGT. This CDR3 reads CASSYYNGIGTNEKLFF. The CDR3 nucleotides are TGTGCCAGCAGTTACTATAACGGGATCGGAACTAATGAAAAACTGTTTTTT.

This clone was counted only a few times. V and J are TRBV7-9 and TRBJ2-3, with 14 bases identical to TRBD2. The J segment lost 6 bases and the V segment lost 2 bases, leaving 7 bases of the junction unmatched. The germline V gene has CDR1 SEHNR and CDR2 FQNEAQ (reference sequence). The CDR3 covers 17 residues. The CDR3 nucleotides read TGTGCCAGCAGCTTATACGGACTAGCGGGAGGAAGGGATACGCAGTATTTT. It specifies CASSLYGLAGGRDTQYF. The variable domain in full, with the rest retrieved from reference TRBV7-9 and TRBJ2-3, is DTGVSQNPRHKITKRGQNVTFRCDPISEHNRLYWYRQTLGQGPEFLTYFQNEAQLEKSRLLSDRFSAERPKGSFSTLEIQRTEQGDSAMYLCASSLYGLAGGRDTQYFGPGTRLTVL.

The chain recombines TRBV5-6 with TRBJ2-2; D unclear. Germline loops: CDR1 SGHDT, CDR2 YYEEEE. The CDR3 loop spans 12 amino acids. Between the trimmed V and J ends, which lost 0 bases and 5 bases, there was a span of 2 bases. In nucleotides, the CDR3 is TGTGCCAGCAGCTTGGCGACCGGGGAGCTGTTTTTT. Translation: CASSLATGELFF.

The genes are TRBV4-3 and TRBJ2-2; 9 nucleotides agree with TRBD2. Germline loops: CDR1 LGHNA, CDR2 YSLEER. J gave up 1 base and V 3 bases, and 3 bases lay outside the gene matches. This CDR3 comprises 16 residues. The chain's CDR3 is CASSQEAGGNTGELFF. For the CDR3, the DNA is TGCGCCAGCAGCCAGGAAGCGGGGGGGAACACCGGGGAGCTGTTTTTT.

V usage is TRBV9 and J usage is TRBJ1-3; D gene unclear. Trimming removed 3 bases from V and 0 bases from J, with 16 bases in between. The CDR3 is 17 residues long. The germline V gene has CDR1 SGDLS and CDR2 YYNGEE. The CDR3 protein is CASSAPKADRSGNTIYF. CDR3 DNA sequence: TGTGCCAGCAGCGCGCCAAAGGCTGACCGCTCTGGAAACACCATATATTTT.

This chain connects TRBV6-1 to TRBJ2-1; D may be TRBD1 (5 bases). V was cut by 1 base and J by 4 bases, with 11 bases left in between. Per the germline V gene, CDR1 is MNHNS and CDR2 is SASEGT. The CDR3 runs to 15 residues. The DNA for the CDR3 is TGTGCCAGCAGTGAAGACGCAGGGTTATACAATGAGCAGTTCTTC. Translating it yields CASSEDAGLYNEQFF.

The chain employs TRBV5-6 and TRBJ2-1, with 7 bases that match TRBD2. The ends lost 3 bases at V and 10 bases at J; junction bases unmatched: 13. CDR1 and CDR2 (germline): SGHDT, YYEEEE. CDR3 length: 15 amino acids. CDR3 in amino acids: CASSWRVPGGGEQFF. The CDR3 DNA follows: TGTGCCAGCAGCTGGAGGGTCCCGGGAGGTGGGGAGCAGTTCTTC.

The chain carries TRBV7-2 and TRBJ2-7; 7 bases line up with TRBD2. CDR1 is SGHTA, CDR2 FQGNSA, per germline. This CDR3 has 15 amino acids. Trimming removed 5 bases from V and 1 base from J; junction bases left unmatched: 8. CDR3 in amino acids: CASSLTSSGSYEQYF. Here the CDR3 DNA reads TGTGCCAGCAGCCTAACCTCTAGCGGATCCTACGAGCAGTACTTC.

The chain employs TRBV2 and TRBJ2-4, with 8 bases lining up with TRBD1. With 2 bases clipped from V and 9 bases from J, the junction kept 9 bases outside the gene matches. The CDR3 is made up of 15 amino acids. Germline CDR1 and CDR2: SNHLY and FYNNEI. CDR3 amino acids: CASSELTGVGSIQYF. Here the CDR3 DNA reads TGTGCCAGCAGTGAATTGACAGGGGTGGGAAGCATTCAGTACTTC.

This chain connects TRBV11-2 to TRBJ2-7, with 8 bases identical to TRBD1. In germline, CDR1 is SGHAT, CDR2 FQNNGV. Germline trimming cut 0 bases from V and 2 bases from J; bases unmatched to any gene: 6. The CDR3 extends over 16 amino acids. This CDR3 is CASSLDVRGPTYEQYF. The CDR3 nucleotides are TGTGCCAGCAGCTTAGATGTCAGGGGGCCTACCTACGAGCAGTACTTC. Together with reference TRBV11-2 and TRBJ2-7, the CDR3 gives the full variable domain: EAGVAQSPRYKIIEKRQSVAFWCNPISGHATLYWYQQILGQGPKLLIQFQNNGVVDDSQLPKDRFSAERLKGVDSTLKIQPAKLEDSAVYLCASSLDVRGPTYEQYFGPGTRLTVT.